The rows below give T cell receptor beta chains drawn from one sample of a study of immune evolution from preneoplasia to lung adenocarcinoma. Data came from immunoSEQ multiplex PCR; TCRdb stores just in-frame clones and leaves some out. Of 8,000 to 9,500 clones listed, 82% are singletons. What was sequenced was FFPE minimally invasive lung adenocarcinoma tissue. Source of these receptors: a person between 65 and 79 years old with lung adenocarcinoma. Each CDR3 is given with its conserved first and last residue. D genes are given only for firm matches. Rows give clone size only sometimes, using once, few, many, or a class for an expanded clone.

DNA,CDR3,V,D,length,J,size
TGTGCCAGCAGCTTCGTGTGGGGGCAGACCTACGAGCAGTACTTC,CASSFVWGQTYEQYF,TRBV11-2,.,15,TRBJ2-7,.
TGCAGCGTTGGAGTGAACACTGAAGCTTTCTTT,CSVGVNTEAFF,TRBV29-1,.,11,TRBJ1-1,.
TGTGCCAGCAGCCACCCCACAGATACGCAGTATTTT,CASSHPTDTQYF,TRBV7-6,.,12,TRBJ2-3,few
TGCGCTAGCAGCTTGGAGACAACTAATGAAAAACTGTTTTTT,CASSLETTNEKLFF,TRBV5-1,.,14,TRBJ1-4,.
TGTGCCAGCAGCTTACCCCTAGCGGGGGGGCCGAACACCGGGGAGCTGTTTTTT,CASSLPLAGGPNTGELFF,TRBV7-2,TRBD2,18,TRBJ2-2,.
TGCGCCAGCAGCCAAGGTTCTATTACCGGGACGTACTATGGCTACACCTTC,CASSQGSITGTYYGYTF,TRBV4-1,.,17,TRBJ1-2,.
TGTGCCAGCAGCCAAACCAGCGGACTAGCATTTTCTGGGCAGTACTTC,CASSQTSGLAFSGQYF,TRBV14,TRBD2,16,TRBJ2-7,few
TGCGCCAGCAGCTTGGTCGCGACAGGGCTATACGAGCAGTACTTC,CASSLVATGLYEQYF,TRBV5-1,TRBD1,15,TRBJ2-7,.
TGTGCCAGCAGCCAAGTGCCGGGGAAAGACGAAAAACTGTTTTTT,CASSQVPGKDEKLFF,TRBV4-2,.,15,TRBJ1-4,.
TGTGCCTGGAAAGAACAGGGACCGAGGGGCTACACCTTC,CAWKEQGPRGYTF,TRBV30,.,13,TRBJ1-2,few
TGCGCCAGCAGCCAAGATCCGGCAGGGAATCAGCCCCAGCATTTT,CASSQDPAGNQPQHF,TRBV4-1,.,15,TRBJ1-5,.
TGTGCCAGCAGCGTTGCTAGCGGGGGATCCTACAATGAGCAGTTCTTC,CASSVASGGSYNEQFF,TRBV9,TRBD2,16,TRBJ2-1,.
TGTGCCAGCAGCTTAATCGGCGGGAGGGCCTACACCGGGGAGCTGTTTTTT,CASSLIGGRAYTGELFF,TRBV7-8,TRBD2,17,TRBJ2-2,.
TGTGCCAGCTCACTCCTAAGACAGGGAGAAAAAGGAGATACGCAGTATTTT,CASSLLRQGEKGDTQYF,TRBV18,TRBD1,17,TRBJ2-3,few
TGCGCCAGCAGCCCCGAGGCTCGCGGGAGCACAGATACGCAGTATTTT,CASSPEARGSTDTQYF,TRBV4-1,.,16,TRBJ2-3,.
TGTGCCAGCAGCCAAGGCCCTACCATTAGCTCTGGGGCCAACGTCCTGACTTTC,CASSQGPTISSGANVLTF,TRBV4-2,.,18,TRBJ2-6,.
TGTGCCAGTAGTATAGATCGGGGGGCCACTGAAGCTTTCTTT,CASSIDRGATEAFF,TRBV19,.,14,TRBJ1-1,.
TGTGCCAGCTCACCGGTGCGACCGGGGGGCAATCAGCCCCAGCATTTT,CASSPVRPGGNQPQHF,TRBV18,.,16,TRBJ1-5,.
TGCGCCAGCAGCCCCCTGACAGGGACCGGCGCACCCCTCCACTTT,CASSPLTGTGAPLHF,TRBV5-1,TRBD1,15,TRBJ1-6,.
TGCGCCAGCAGCCACAGGACAGCCCCCCAACCAAGCTCCTACGAGCAGTACTTC,CASSHRTAPQPSSYEQYF,TRBV4-1,.,18,TRBJ2-7,.
TGTGCCAGCAGCCCCGGGACAGGGTTTGGGAACGAGCAGTACTTC,CASSPGTGFGNEQYF,TRBV7-6,TRBD1,15,TRBJ2-7,.
TGTGCCAGCAGCTCAACGTCGGGCCCAGATACGCAGTATTTT,CASSSTSGPDTQYF,TRBV7-6,.,14,TRBJ2-3,medium-sized
TGTGCCAGCAGCCCCCAAGGGGAGGGGGGGCCCCAGTATTTT,CASSPQGEGGPQYF,TRBV6-5,.,14,TRBJ2-3,.
TGTGGGAGCAGCTTTAAAAACACTGAAGCTTTCTTT,CGSSFKNTEAFF,TRBV11-2,.,12,TRBJ1-1,.
TGTGCCAGCAGCAAACAGGGGGCTTACTATGGCTACACCTTC,CASSKQGAYYGYTF,TRBV21-1,.,14,TRBJ1-2,.
TGTGCCAGCAGTTACTCGGGCACGTACGAGCAGTACTTC,CASSYSGTYEQYF,TRBV6-5,.,13,TRBJ2-7,.
TGTGCCAGCAGTACCGGGACAGGTCTCCCTTCGTACAGAGCTTTCTTT,CASSTGTGLPSYRAFF,TRBV2,TRBD1,16,TRBJ1-1,.
TGTGCCAGCAGCTTATTCAGGGTCGGGGATACGCAGTATTTT,CASSLFRVGDTQYF,TRBV7-8,.,14,TRBJ2-3,.
TGTGCCAGCTCACATAGGGACAGCTACGAGCAGTACTTC,CASSHRDSYEQYF,TRBV18,TRBD1,13,TRBJ2-7,.
TGCGCCAGCAGTGAGGTAGGGGCAGGCCGATTCACAGATACGCAGTATTTT,CASSEVGAGRFTDTQYF,TRBV10-2,.,17,TRBJ2-3,.
TGTGCCAGCAAACTGGACAGGGTGGATTATGGCTACACCTTC,CASKLDRVDYGYTF,TRBV2,TRBD1,14,TRBJ1-2,.
TGTGCCAGCAGCTTAGCCTCTGGCGGAAACACCATATATTTT,CASSLASGGNTIYF,TRBV11-2,.,14,TRBJ1-3,once
TGCGCCAGCAGCTCACAGGGGGTGGGTGAAAAACTGTTTTTT,CASSSQGVGEKLFF,TRBV5-1,TRBD1,14,TRBJ1-4,.
TGTGCCAGCAGCCAAGAAGGGGGGACGACTGAAGCTTTCTTT,CASSQEGGTTEAFF,TRBV14,.,14,TRBJ1-1,.
TGTGCCAGTCGCGATCGGGGAGGAGGCAATCAGCCCCAGCATTTT,CASRDRGGGNQPQHF,TRBV19,.,15,TRBJ1-5,.
TGTGCCAGCAGCTTAGGAGGGTGGGGCCTCGATGGCTACACCTTC,CASSLGGWGLDGYTF,TRBV11-2,.,15,TRBJ1-2,.
TGCAGCGTTGACTCAGGGTACGGAGGTACTGAAGCTTTCTTT,CSVDSGYGGTEAFF,TRBV29-1,.,14,TRBJ1-1,.
TGTGCCACCTTACAGGGGGCGGCCCACGAGCAGTACTTC,CATLQGAAHEQYF,TRBV28,TRBD1,13,TRBJ2-7,.
TGTGCCAGCAGGGAAGCGCGGTCCTACGAGCAGTACTTC,CASREARSYEQYF,TRBV2,.,13,TRBJ2-7,.
TGTGCCATCAGGGAGCCGGGACAGGGAATAGGAGAGCAGTACTTC,CAIREPGQGIGEQYF,TRBV10-3,TRBD1,15,TRBJ2-7,.
TGTGCCAGCAGCTTCAACAGGGACACCGGGGAGCTGTTTTTT,CASSFNRDTGELFF,TRBV7-3,.,14,TRBJ2-2,.
TGTGCCAGCAACAAAGGACAGGGTCTCGCTGAAGCTTTCTTT,CASNKGQGLAEAFF,TRBV6-1,TRBD1,14,TRBJ1-1,.
TGTGCCTGGAGTGTCCAGTTTTACGAGCAGTACTTC,CAWSVQFYEQYF,TRBV30,.,12,TRBJ2-7,.
TGTGCCAGTAGTCCCAGGGGACTAGCGCTCCAGACCGGGGAGCTGTTTTTT,CASSPRGLALQTGELFF,TRBV19,TRBD2,17,TRBJ2-2,.
TGTGCCAGCTCACCACCGGGACAACTGGCGGAGACGTACTTC,CASSPPGQLAETYF,TRBV18,.,14,TRBJ2-7,.
TGTGCCAGCAGCTTAGCGCTGGCAGGGGGTACCGGGGAGCTGTTTTTT,CASSLALAGGTGELFF,TRBV7-9,TRBD1,16,TRBJ2-2,once
TGTGCCAGCAGCTCCCCGGGACTAGCGAACAATGAGCAGTTCTTC,CASSSPGLANNEQFF,TRBV7-3,TRBD2,15,TRBJ2-1,.
TGTGCCAGCAGCCAGGTCGGCAGTTCGTCTGGCGAGCAGTACTTC,CASSQVGSSSGEQYF,TRBV4-2,.,15,TRBJ2-7,.
TGTGCCAGCTCACCAGACCTGGGGGAGCAGTACTTC,CASSPDLGEQYF,TRBV18,.,12,TRBJ2-7,.
TGTGCCAGCAGTAGAACGACAGGGTCGGGATATTACAGTGGCTACACCTTC,CASSRTTGSGYYSGYTF,TRBV28,TRBD1,17,TRBJ1-2,few
TGTGCCAGCAGCGTAGCGGTTAATACAGATACGCAGTATTTT,CASSVAVNTDTQYF,TRBV9,.,14,TRBJ2-3,.